This TCR beta chain emerged from a study of early T cells in non-severe SARS-CoV-2 infection. A few counts support this clonotype. TCRdb reanalysed the 5' RACE reads using MiXCR and keeps one entry per CDR3 protein. The sample has about 99,000 distinct CDR3 sequences; roughly 17% are singletons. CDR1 SQVTM and CDR2 ANQGSEA come from the germline V gene. V was cut by 0 bases and J by 4 bases, with 21 bases left in between. CDR3 length equals 17 residues. The clonotype originates from an adult who was a healthcare worker with PCR-confirmed SARS-CoV-2 infection or an uninfected control (not recorded which). This rearrangement joins TRBV29-1 to TRBJ1-2, with D unclear. Specimen: whole blood. Here the CDR3 reads CSVEDRNSYGGSYGYTF. CDR3 bases: TGCAGCGTTGAAGATCGAAACTCATACGGAGGATCCTATGGCTACACCTTC.